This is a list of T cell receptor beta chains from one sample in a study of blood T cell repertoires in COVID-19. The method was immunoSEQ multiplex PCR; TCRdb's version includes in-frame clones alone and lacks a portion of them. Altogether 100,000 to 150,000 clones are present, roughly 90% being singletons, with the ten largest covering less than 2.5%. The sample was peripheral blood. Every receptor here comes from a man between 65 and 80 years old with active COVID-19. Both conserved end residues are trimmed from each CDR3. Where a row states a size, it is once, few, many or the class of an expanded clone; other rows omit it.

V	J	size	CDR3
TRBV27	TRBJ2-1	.	ASSLIGGPSGREREF
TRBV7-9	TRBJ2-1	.	ASSLGTGRGEF
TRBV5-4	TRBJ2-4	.	ASSLPGQLGNIQY
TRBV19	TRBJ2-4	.	ASGRGGTGGDIQY
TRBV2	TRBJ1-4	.	ASRPQGAPNEKLF
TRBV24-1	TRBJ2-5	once	ATSDARVPETQY
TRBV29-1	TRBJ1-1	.	SVLRRTGETAF
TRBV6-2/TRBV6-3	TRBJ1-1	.	ASSSDLHRGPGTEAF
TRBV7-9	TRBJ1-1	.	ASSLNRVDQGEAF
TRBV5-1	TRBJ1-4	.	ASSLTRAEYEKLF
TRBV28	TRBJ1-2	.	ASSPPGTGRGYT
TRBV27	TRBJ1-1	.	ASSPGQRNTEAF
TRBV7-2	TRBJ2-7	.	ASSPTSDYEQY
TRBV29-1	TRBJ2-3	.	SVEVAAGGRTDTQY
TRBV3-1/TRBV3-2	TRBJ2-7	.	ASSQEREVDEQY
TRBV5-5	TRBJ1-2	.	ASSLVGQYT
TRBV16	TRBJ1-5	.	ASSQRQSGNQPQH
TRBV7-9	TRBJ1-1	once	ASSAGLNTEAF
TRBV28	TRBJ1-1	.	ASKQGGGNTEAF
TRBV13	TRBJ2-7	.	ASSSGITEQY
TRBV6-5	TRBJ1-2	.	ASSPGANYGYT
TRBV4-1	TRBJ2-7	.	ASSQGLAYEQY
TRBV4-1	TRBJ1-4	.	ASSLLPPPFSGGEKLF
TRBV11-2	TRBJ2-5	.	ASSLDPGLAGETQY
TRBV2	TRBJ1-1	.	ASTLRTALNTEAF
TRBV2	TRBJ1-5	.	AGGGRNGNQPQH
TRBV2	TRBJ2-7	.	ASSEAKSGLPEY
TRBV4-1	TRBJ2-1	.	ASSQEAMGLAKYNEQF
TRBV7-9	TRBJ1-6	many	ASSLEQWNSPLH
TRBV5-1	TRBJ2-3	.	ASNPRDRDSDTQY
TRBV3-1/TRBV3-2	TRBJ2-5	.	ASSLLTRKGQETQY
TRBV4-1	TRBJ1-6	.	ASSFPGETYNSPLH
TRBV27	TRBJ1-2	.	ASSKRTGQDTNYGYT
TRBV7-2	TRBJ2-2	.	ASRGAGTGELF
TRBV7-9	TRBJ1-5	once	ASSLNGYSNQPQH
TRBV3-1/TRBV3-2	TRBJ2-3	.	ASSHQRGSSPDTQY
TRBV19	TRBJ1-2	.	ASSPPEGSYGYT
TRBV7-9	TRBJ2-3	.	ASRPNGVPDTQY